Listed below are T cell receptor beta chains from one sample, sequenced in a study of blood T cell repertoires in COVID-19. Produced via immunoSEQ multiplex PCR; TCRdb's table is partial and in-frame only. The sample records roughly 14,000 clones, 65% to 80% being singletons. The sample comprised peripheral blood. The receptors derive from a boy younger than 10 with active or convalescent COVID-19. Each CDR3 is given with its conserved first and last residue. The order of the fields is J gene, CDR3 length, D gene, clone size, V gene, CDR3 protein, CDR3 DNA. The D gene is left open where the match is weak. Size tells how often a clone was seen (once, few, many) or the class of an expanded clone, and some rows leave it out.

J gene: TRBJ1-1
CDR3 length: 14
D gene: .
clone size: .
V gene: TRBV5-1
CDR3 protein: CASTRDGRDTEAFF
CDR3 DNA: TGCGCCAGCACCAGGGACGGGAGGGATACTGAAGCTTTCTTT

J gene: TRBJ1-2
CDR3 length: 15
D gene: .
clone size: .
V gene: TRBV7-2
CDR3 protein: CASSSRFVGAVSYTF
CDR3 DNA: TGTGCCAGCAGCTCTCGATTTGTAGGGGCGGTAAGCTACACCTTC

J gene: TRBJ2-1
CDR3 length: 14
D gene: TRBD2
clone size: few
V gene: TRBV29-1
CDR3 protein: CSVDESGGDNEQFF
CDR3 DNA: TGCAGCGTTGATGAGAGCGGGGGGGACAATGAGCAGTTCTTC

J gene: TRBJ2-3
CDR3 length: 14
D gene: .
clone size: few
V gene: TRBV29-1
CDR3 protein: CSAVGTPAGDTQYF
CDR3 DNA: TGCAGCGCCGTCGGGACCCCCGCGGGGGATACGCAGTATTTT

J gene: TRBJ1-4
CDR3 length: 14
D gene: TRBD1
clone size: .
V gene: TRBV6-6
CDR3 protein: CASNPDRENEKLFF
CDR3 DNA: TGTGCCAGCAACCCGGACAGGGAAAACGAAAAACTGTTTTTT

J gene: TRBJ1-1
CDR3 length: 14
D gene: .
clone size: medium-sized
V gene: TRBV19
CDR3 protein: CASSITQGVTEAFF
CDR3 DNA: TGTGCCAGTAGTATAACCCAGGGTGTCACTGAAGCTTTCTTT

J gene: TRBJ1-1
CDR3 length: 14
D gene: TRBD1
clone size: .
V gene: TRBV5-6
CDR3 protein: CASSLVPTGAEAFF
CDR3 DNA: TGTGCCAGCAGCTTGGTCCCGACAGGGGCTGAAGCTTTCTTT

J gene: TRBJ2-1
CDR3 length: 15
D gene: .
clone size: .
V gene: TRBV9
CDR3 protein: CASSSTGSSYNEQFF
CDR3 DNA: TGTGCCAGCAGCTCCACGGGAAGCTCCTACAATGAGCAGTTCTTC

J gene: TRBJ1-1
CDR3 length: 15
D gene: TRBD1
clone size: .
V gene: TRBV5-1
CDR3 protein: CASSISGTVNTEAFF
CDR3 DNA: TGCGCCAGCAGCATCTCCGGGACAGTGAACACTGAAGCTTTCTTT

J gene: TRBJ2-5
CDR3 length: 18
D gene: TRBD2
clone size: .
V gene: TRBV15
CDR3 protein: CATSRPLPSGANQETQYF
CDR3 DNA: TGTGCCACCAGCAGACCCCTCCCTAGCGGGGCTAATCAAGAGACCCAGTACTTC

J gene: TRBJ2-3
CDR3 length: 18
D gene: TRBD2
clone size: .
V gene: TRBV28
CDR3 protein: CASSPLQLAGQRTDTQYF
CDR3 DNA: TGTGCCAGCAGTCCCCTGCAACTAGCGGGCCAAAGGACAGATACGCAGTATTTT

J gene: TRBJ1-2
CDR3 length: 12
D gene: .
clone size: once
V gene: TRBV5-4
CDR3 protein: CASSLVGVGYTF
CDR3 DNA: TGTGCCAGCAGCTTGGTCGGGGTAGGCTACACCTTC

J gene: TRBJ2-5
CDR3 length: 16
D gene: TRBD2
clone size: .
V gene: TRBV7-8
CDR3 protein: CASSLGSGGTQETQYF
CDR3 DNA: TGTGCCAGCAGCTTAGGGAGCGGGGGTACTCAAGAGACCCAGTACTTC

J gene: TRBJ2-3
CDR3 length: 15
D gene: TRBD2
clone size: .
V gene: TRBV25-1
CDR3 protein: CASSLLAGSTDTQYF
CDR3 DNA: TGTGCCAGCAGTCTTCTAGCGGGAAGCACAGATACGCAGTATTTT

J gene: TRBJ2-1
CDR3 length: 16
D gene: TRBD1
clone size: .
V gene: TRBV6-6
CDR3 protein: CASSYPPGTGLHEQFF
CDR3 DNA: TGTGCCAGCAGTTACCCTCCCGGGACAGGGTTGCATGAGCAGTTCTTC

J gene: TRBJ1-1
CDR3 length: 16
D gene: TRBD1
clone size: .
V gene: TRBV19
CDR3 protein: CASSPRTGGMNTEAFF
CDR3 DNA: TGTGCCAGTAGTCCCCGGACAGGGGGGATGAACACTGAAGCTTTCTTT

J gene: TRBJ1-2
CDR3 length: 17
D gene: TRBD1
clone size: once
V gene: TRBV19
CDR3 protein: CASSFTGTGPALGGYTF
CDR3 DNA: TGTGCCAGTAGTTTTACCGGGACAGGGCCCGCCTTAGGAGGCTACACCTTC

J gene: TRBJ1-6
CDR3 length: 14
D gene: TRBD1
clone size: .
V gene: TRBV30
CDR3 protein: CAWSRGQGRSPLHF
CDR3 DNA: TGTGCCTGGAGTAGGGGACAGGGGAGGTCACCCCTCCACTTT

J gene: TRBJ1-5
CDR3 length: 16
D gene: .
clone size: .
V gene: TRBV27
CDR3 protein: CASRQRGEDSNQPQHF
CDR3 DNA: TGTGCCAGCAGGCAGCGGGGCGAGGATAGCAATCAGCCCCAGCATTTT

J gene: TRBJ1-6
CDR3 length: 13
D gene: .
clone size: .
V gene: TRBV19
CDR3 protein: CASRREGVSPLHF
CDR3 DNA: TGTGCCAGTAGAAGAGAAGGGGTTTCACCCCTCCACTTT

J gene: TRBJ2-1
CDR3 length: 12
D gene: .
clone size: few
V gene: TRBV20-1
CDR3 protein: CSASLPYNEQFF
CDR3 DNA: TGCAGTGCTAGTCTCCCGTACAATGAGCAGTTCTTC

J gene: TRBJ1-2
CDR3 length: 15
D gene: .
clone size: .
V gene: TRBV3-1/TRBV3-2
CDR3 protein: CASSQGSAGVGGYTF
CDR3 DNA: TGTGCCAGCAGCCAAGGGTCTGCCGGGGTGGGAGGCTACACCTTC

J gene: TRBJ2-3
CDR3 length: 14
D gene: .
clone size: .
V gene: TRBV5-1
CDR3 protein: CASSLFGVTDTQYF
CDR3 DNA: TGCGCCAGCAGCTTGTTCGGGGTCACAGATACGCAGTATTTT

J gene: TRBJ1-5
CDR3 length: 15
D gene: .
clone size: few
V gene: TRBV4-1
CDR3 protein: CASSVRGQSNQPQHF
CDR3 DNA: TGCGCCAGCAGTGTCCGGGGTCAGTCCAATCAGCCCCAGCATTTT

J gene: TRBJ2-1
CDR3 length: 14
D gene: .
clone size: .
V gene: TRBV29-1
CDR3 protein: CSVGPGGVHNEQFF
CDR3 DNA: TGCAGCGTGGGGCCAGGCGGCGTCCACAATGAGCAGTTCTTC

J gene: TRBJ1-2
CDR3 length: 17
D gene: .
clone size: .
V gene: TRBV30
CDR3 protein: CAWSGDREAFGVYGYTF
CDR3 DNA: TGTGCCTGGAGTGGAGACAGAGAGGCCTTTGGGGTGTATGGCTACACCTTC

J gene: TRBJ2-7
CDR3 length: 15
D gene: TRBD1
clone size: .
V gene: TRBV27
CDR3 protein: CASRTTGVSSYEQYF
CDR3 DNA: TGTGCCAGCAGAACCACAGGGGTCTCCTCCTACGAGCAGTACTTC

J gene: TRBJ1-2
CDR3 length: 14
D gene: .
clone size: .
V gene: TRBV5-6
CDR3 protein: CASSPSGGRYGYTF
CDR3 DNA: TGTGCCAGCAGCCCGTCCGGGGGTCGCTATGGCTACACCTTC

J gene: TRBJ2-3
CDR3 length: 11
D gene: .
clone size: once
V gene: TRBV19
CDR3 protein: CASSLLDTQYF
CDR3 DNA: TGTGCCAGTAGTCTATTAGATACGCAGTATTTT

J gene: TRBJ1-2
CDR3 length: 15
D gene: TRBD1
clone size: .
V gene: TRBV4-2
CDR3 protein: CASSQPGQGLYGYTF
CDR3 DNA: TGTGCCAGCAGCCAACCGGGACAGGGCCTCTATGGCTACACCTTC

J gene: TRBJ2-6
CDR3 length: 15
D gene: .
clone size: .
V gene: TRBV2
CDR3 protein: CASSIDSQGANVLTF
CDR3 DNA: TGTGCCAGCAGTATAGACAGTCAAGGGGCCAACGTCCTGACTTTC

J gene: TRBJ1-2
CDR3 length: 16
D gene: .
clone size: .
V gene: TRBV19
CDR3 protein: CASTDTFDGGFYGYTF
CDR3 DNA: TGTGCCAGTACCGATACGTTCGATGGGGGGTTCTATGGCTACACCTTC

J gene: TRBJ2-3
CDR3 length: 11
D gene: .
clone size: few
V gene: TRBV20-1
CDR3 protein: CSASYTDTQYF
CDR3 DNA: TGCAGTGCTAGCTACACAGATACGCAGTATTTT

J gene: TRBJ2-2
CDR3 length: 15
D gene: TRBD2
clone size: .
V gene: TRBV6-2/TRBV6-3
CDR3 protein: CASSALGLAAGELFF
CDR3 DNA: TGTGCCAGCAGTGCCCTAGGACTAGCTGCGGGGGAGCTGTTTTTT

J gene: TRBJ1-4
CDR3 length: 15
D gene: .
clone size: .
V gene: TRBV28
CDR3 protein: CASSIQGKTSEKLFF
CDR3 DNA: TGTGCCAGCAGTATTCAGGGGAAGACCTCGGAAAAACTGTTTTTT

J gene: TRBJ1-3
CDR3 length: 11
D gene: .
clone size: .
V gene: TRBV20-1
CDR3 protein: CSARGGDTIYF
CDR3 DNA: TGCAGTGCTAGGGGTGGAGACACCATATATTTT

J gene: TRBJ2-5
CDR3 length: 11
D gene: .
clone size: .
V gene: TRBV7-9
CDR3 protein: CASRQLETQYF
CDR3 DNA: TGTGCCAGCAGACAGCTGGAGACCCAGTACTTC

J gene: TRBJ2-5
CDR3 length: 16
D gene: TRBD1
clone size: .
V gene: TRBV7-8
CDR3 protein: CASSFGDRPYDGTQYF
CDR3 DNA: TGTGCCAGCAGCTTCGGGGACAGACCATACGATGGGACCCAGTACTTC

J gene: TRBJ1-2
CDR3 length: 14
D gene: TRBD1
clone size: .
V gene: TRBV7-6
CDR3 protein: CASSLVGTGDGYTF
CDR3 DNA: TGTGCCAGCAGCTTAGTTGGGACAGGGGATGGCTACACCTTC

J gene: TRBJ2-7
CDR3 length: 13
D gene: TRBD2
clone size: .
V gene: TRBV6-5
CDR3 protein: CASSYRGGYEQYF
CDR3 DNA: TGTGCCAGCAGTTACCGGGGGGGCTACGAGCAGTACTTC

J gene: TRBJ2-1
CDR3 length: 15
D gene: .
clone size: .
V gene: TRBV4-3
CDR3 protein: CASSPYPGRGNEQFF
CDR3 DNA: TGCGCCAGCAGCCCCTATCCCGGGCGGGGCAATGAGCAGTTCTTC

J gene: TRBJ2-1
CDR3 length: 15
D gene: TRBD2
clone size: .
V gene: TRBV7-2
CDR3 protein: CASSLMSSGRDEQFF
CDR3 DNA: TGTGCCAGCAGCCTCATGAGTAGCGGGAGGGATGAGCAGTTCTTC

J gene: TRBJ1-5
CDR3 length: 16
D gene: TRBD1
clone size: .
V gene: TRBV7-8
CDR3 protein: CASSPRGTEGNQPQHF
CDR3 DNA: TGTGCCAGCAGCCCTAGAGGGACAGAGGGCAATCAGCCCCAGCATTTT

J gene: TRBJ1-4
CDR3 length: 15
D gene: .
clone size: few
V gene: TRBV6-5
CDR3 protein: CASGSVGPRWEKLFF
CDR3 DNA: TGTGCCAGCGGATCCGTAGGTCCGAGGTGGGAAAAACTGTTTTTT

J gene: TRBJ2-3
CDR3 length: 16
D gene: TRBD2
clone size: .
V gene: TRBV5-3
CDR3 protein: CARSLSPPAGGPTQYF
CDR3 DNA: TGTGCCAGAAGCTTGAGCCCCCCAGCGGGAGGGCCTACGCAGTATTTT

J gene: TRBJ2-2
CDR3 length: 13
D gene: .
clone size: .
V gene: TRBV27
CDR3 protein: CASSSWTTGELFF
CDR3 DNA: TGTGCCAGCAGTTCCTGGACAACCGGGGAGCTGTTTTTT

J gene: TRBJ1-3
CDR3 length: 17
D gene: .
clone size: .
V gene: TRBV3-1/TRBV3-2
CDR3 protein: CASSRKYRESSGNTIYF
CDR3 DNA: TGTGCCAGCAGCCGGAAATACAGGGAGAGCTCTGGAAACACCATATATTTT

J gene: TRBJ2-5
CDR3 length: 13
D gene: TRBD2
clone size: .
V gene: TRBV5-1
CDR3 protein: CASTLLAGETQYF
CDR3 DNA: TGCGCCAGCACGCTGCTAGCGGGCGAGACCCAGTACTTC

J gene: TRBJ2-2
CDR3 length: 17
D gene: TRBD1
clone size: .
V gene: TRBV5-1
CDR3 protein: CASSSSDSTGGGGELFF
CDR3 DNA: TGCGCCAGCAGCTCGAGTGACTCGACAGGGGGCGGAGGGGAGCTGTTTTTT

J gene: TRBJ2-3
CDR3 length: 16
D gene: TRBD2
clone size: .
V gene: TRBV7-9
CDR3 protein: CASSFSGLAGTDTQYF
CDR3 DNA: TGTGCCAGCAGCTTCTCGGGACTAGCGGGAACAGATACGCAGTATTTT

J gene: TRBJ2-2
CDR3 length: 18
D gene: TRBD2
clone size: few
V gene: TRBV9
CDR3 protein: CASSPFPWAGAGTGELFF
CDR3 DNA: TGTGCCAGCAGCCCTTTCCCGTGGGCGGGAGCGGGCACCGGGGAGCTGTTTTTT